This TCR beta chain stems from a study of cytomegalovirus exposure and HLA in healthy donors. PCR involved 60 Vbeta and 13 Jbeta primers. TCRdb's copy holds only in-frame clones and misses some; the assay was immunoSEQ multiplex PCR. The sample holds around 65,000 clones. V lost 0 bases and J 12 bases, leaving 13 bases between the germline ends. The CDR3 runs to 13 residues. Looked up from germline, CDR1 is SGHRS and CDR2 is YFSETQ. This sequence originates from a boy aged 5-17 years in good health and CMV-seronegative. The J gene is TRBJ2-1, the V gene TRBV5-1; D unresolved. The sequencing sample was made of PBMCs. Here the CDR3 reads CASSLERFTGQFF. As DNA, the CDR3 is TGCGCCAGCAGCTTGGAGCGTTTCACGGGGCAGTTCTTC.